This is a list of T cell receptor beta chains from one sample in a study of blood T cell repertoires in COVID-19. Profiling relied on immunoSEQ multiplex PCR, and the TCRdb table lists in-frame clones only, not all of them. The top ten clones hold more than 0.55% of a sample with a few hundred thousand clones, less than 95% of them seen once. The sequenced sample was PBMCs or T cells enriched from blood (not recorded which). Receptors were obtained from a man aged 18 to 30 who had recovered from COVID-19. Each CDR3 is given without its conserved first and last residue.

J gene | V gene | CDR3 protein
TRBJ2-1 | TRBV5-1 | ASGGGGLSSYNEQF
TRBJ1-1 | TRBV3-1/TRBV3-2 | ASSQLGQGVTEAF
TRBJ1-5 | TRBV19 | ASSPRDRGQPQH
TRBJ2-7 | TRBV6-1 | ASSEFRAGGYEQY
TRBJ1-1 | TRBV2 | ASITTDGSEAF
TRBJ1-4 | TRBV7-9 | ASSLDREGEKLF
TRBJ2-3 | TRBV13 | ASSLGRTSGLSQY
TRBJ1-2 | TRBV19 | ASQGARANYGYT
TRBJ1-2 | TRBV3-1/TRBV3-2 | ASSQDTGWNYGYT
TRBJ1-5 | TRBV27 | ASRRFGGQGGQPQH
TRBJ2-7 | TRBV4-1 | ASSPFLRGPRPSEQY
TRBJ1-4 | TRBV6-5 | ASNPPTGFREKLF
TRBJ1-5 | TRBV28 | ASSPLAGVNQPQH
TRBJ2-7 | TRBV11-2 | ASSLGRDSYEQY
TRBJ1-5 | TRBV6-5 | ASIENSSRQPQH
TRBJ1-1 | TRBV7-9 | ASTSSADTEAF
TRBJ1-2 | TRBV15 | ATREGGFGYGYT
TRBJ2-3 | TRBV21-1 | ASSIRLAGGTDTQY
TRBJ2-2 | TRBV5-4 | ASSSGSPNTGELF
TRBJ2-2 | TRBV28 | ASRTSGLTANTGELF
TRBJ2-5 | TRBV24-1 | ATSEPGTVLQETQY
TRBJ2-7 | TRBV5-8 | ASSLAGRSYEQY
TRBJ2-3 | TRBV5-8 | ASKEGGTDTQY
TRBJ1-3 | TRBV5-4 | ASSLERTGVSRNTIY
TRBJ2-7 | TRBV11-2 | ASSLESSVTYEQY
TRBJ1-1 | TRBV12-3/TRBV12-4 | ASTRGTEAF
TRBJ2-7 | TRBV3-1/TRBV3-2 | ASSPWDGGEQY
TRBJ2-5 | TRBV27 | ASSLSPLVDQY
TRBJ2-7 | TRBV6-5 | ASGRSLYEQY
TRBJ2-1 | TRBV11-3 | ASSSRGLAGGRYNEQF
TRBJ2-3 | TRBV27 | ASGTRGSGRITDTQY